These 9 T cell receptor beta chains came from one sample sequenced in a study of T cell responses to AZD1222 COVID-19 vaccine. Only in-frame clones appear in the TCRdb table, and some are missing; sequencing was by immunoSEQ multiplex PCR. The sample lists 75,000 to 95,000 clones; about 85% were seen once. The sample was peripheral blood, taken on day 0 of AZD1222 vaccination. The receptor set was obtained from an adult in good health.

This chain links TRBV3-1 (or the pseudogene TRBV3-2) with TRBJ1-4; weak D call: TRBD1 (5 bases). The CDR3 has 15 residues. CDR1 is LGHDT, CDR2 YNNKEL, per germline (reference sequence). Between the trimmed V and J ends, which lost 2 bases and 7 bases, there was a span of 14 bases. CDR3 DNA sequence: TGTGCCAGCAGCCAAAGTTGGCAGGGAGGTGAAAAACTGTTTTTT. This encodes CASSQSWQGGEKLFF.

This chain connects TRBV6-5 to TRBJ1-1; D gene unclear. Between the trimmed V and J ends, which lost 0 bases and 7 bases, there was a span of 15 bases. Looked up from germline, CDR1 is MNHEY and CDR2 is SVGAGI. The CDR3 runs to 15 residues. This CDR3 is CASSYSKGRSSEAFF. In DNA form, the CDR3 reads TGTGCCAGCAGTTACTCGAAGGGCAGGAGCAGTGAAGCTTTCTTT.

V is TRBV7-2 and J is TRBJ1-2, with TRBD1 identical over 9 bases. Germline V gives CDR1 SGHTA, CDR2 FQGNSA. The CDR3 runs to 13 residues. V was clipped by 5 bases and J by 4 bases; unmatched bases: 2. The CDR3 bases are TGTGCCAGCAGCAAGGGACAGGGCTATGGCTACACCTTC. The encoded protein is CASSKGQGYGYTF.

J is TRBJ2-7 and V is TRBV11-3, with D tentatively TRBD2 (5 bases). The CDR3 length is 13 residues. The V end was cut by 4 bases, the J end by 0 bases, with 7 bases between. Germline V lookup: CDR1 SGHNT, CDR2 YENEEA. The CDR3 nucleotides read TGTGCCAGCAGCTCCCGGGACTCCTACGAGCAGTACTTC. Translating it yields CASSSRDSYEQYF.

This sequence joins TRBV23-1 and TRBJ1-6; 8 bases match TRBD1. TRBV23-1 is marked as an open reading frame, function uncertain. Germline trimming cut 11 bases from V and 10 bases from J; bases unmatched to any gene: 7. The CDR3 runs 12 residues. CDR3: CARQGKASPLHF. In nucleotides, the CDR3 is TGCGCCCGACAGGGGAAAGCCTCACCCCTCCACTTT.

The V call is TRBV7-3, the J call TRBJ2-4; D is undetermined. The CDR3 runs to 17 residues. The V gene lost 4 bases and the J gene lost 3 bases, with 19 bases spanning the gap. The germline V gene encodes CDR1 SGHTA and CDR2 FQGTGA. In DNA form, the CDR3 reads TGTGCCAGCAGCTCCTCAGTTGTGGGTTTTGGCAAAAACATTCAGTACTTC. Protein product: CASSSSVVGFGKNIQYF.

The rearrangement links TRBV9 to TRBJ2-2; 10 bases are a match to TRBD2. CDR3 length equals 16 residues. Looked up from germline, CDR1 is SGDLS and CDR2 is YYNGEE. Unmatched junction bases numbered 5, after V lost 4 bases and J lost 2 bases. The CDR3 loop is CASSTPSGGNTGELFF. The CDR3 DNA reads TGTGCCAGCAGCACCCCTAGCGGGGGAAACACCGGGGAGCTGTTTTTT. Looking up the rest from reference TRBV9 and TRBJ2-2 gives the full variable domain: DSGVTQTPKHLITATGQRVTLRCSPRSGDLSVYWYQQSLDQGLQFLIQYYNGEERAKGNILERFSAQQFPDLHSELNLSSLELGDSALYFCASSTPSGGNTGELFFGEGSRLTVL.

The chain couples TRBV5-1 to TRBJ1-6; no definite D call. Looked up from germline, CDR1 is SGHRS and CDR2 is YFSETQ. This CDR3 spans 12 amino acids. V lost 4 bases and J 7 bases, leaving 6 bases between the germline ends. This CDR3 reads CASSAGNSPLHF. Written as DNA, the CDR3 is TGCGCCAGCAGCGCAGGCAATTCACCCCTCCACTTT.

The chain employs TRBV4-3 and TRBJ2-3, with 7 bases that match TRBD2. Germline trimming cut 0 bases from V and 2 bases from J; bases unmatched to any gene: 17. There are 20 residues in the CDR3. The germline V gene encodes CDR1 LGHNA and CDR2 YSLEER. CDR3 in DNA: TGCGCCAGCAGCCAAGAGACAAGCGGGGTCCAGTATAGACACACAGATACGCAGTATTTT. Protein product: CASSQETSGVQYRHTDTQYF.